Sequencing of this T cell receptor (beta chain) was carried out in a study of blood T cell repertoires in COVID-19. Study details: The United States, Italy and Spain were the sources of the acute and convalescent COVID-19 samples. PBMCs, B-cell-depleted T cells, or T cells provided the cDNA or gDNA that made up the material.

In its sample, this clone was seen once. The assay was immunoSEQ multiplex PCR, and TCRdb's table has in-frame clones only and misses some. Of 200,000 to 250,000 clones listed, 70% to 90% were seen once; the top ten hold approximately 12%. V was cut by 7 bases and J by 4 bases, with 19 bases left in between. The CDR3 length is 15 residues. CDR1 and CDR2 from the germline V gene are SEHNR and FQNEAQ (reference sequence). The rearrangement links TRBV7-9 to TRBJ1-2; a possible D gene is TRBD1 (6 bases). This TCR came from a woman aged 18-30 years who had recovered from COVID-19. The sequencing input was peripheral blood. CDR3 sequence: CASNDGAGEGYGYTF. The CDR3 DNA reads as TGTGCCAGCAACGATGGGGCAGGGGAAGGCTATGGCTACACCTTC.